The 20 T cell receptor beta chains below were found in one sample sequenced in a study of blood T cells in healthy people across ages (dated by TCRdb to the mid-2010s). The library came from 5' RACE. The run used an Illumina HiSeq 2500. A second PCR of about 6 to 12 cycles was performed with a sample-barcoded 5' primer and a J-beta primer mix. TCRdb's own reprocessing of the public reads used fastp at Q25 and MiXCR and kept productive beta chains. Here each entry gathers all rows of one CDR3 protein and keeps the most common genes and DNA. The sample table lists 1 million or so distinct CDR3 sequences, under 45% of them with a count of one. The top ten constitute around 18% of the sample. Material: blood. Receptors originate from a woman between 55 and 75 years old in good health.

This clonotype was counted between two and nine times. The rearrangement uses TRBV15 and TRBJ2-7, with 7 bases matching TRBD1. The junction had 7 bases not matched to a gene; V was cut back by 0 bases and J by 2 bases. Germline values: CDR1 LNHNV, CDR2 YYDKDF (reference sequence). The CDR3 has 16 amino acids. The CDR3 sequence is CATSREGRTGTYEQYF. CDR3 sequence (DNA): TGTGCCACCAGCAGAGAGGGCCGGACAGGAACCTACGAGCAGTACTTC.

This clonotype showed up just a few times. The chain recombines TRBV18 with TRBJ2-3, with 10 bases aligning to TRBD1. This CDR3 is 16 amino acids long. With V trimmed by 0 bases and J by 4 bases, 4 bases remained unmatched. Germline V gene lookup returns CDR1 KGHSH and CDR2 LQKENI. This CDR3 is CASSPPRDRGADTQYF. CDR3 bases: TGTGCCAGCTCACCACCCCGGGACAGGGGAGCAGATACGCAGTATTTT.

This clonotype was counted once. This chain connects TRBV7-9 to TRBJ1-2, with D tentatively TRBD1 (6 bases). CDR1 and CDR2 from the germline V gene are SEHNR and FQNEAQ (reference sequence). V lost 4 bases and J 0 bases, leaving 21 bases between the germline ends. CDR3 length: 18 amino acids. CDR3 nucleotide sequence: TGTGCCAGCAGCTCCAGCTGGGGGCAGACAGATACTAACTATGGCTACACCTTC. It yields the protein CASSSSWGQTDTNYGYTF.

This clonotype occurred a few times. The chain joins TRBV29-1 to TRBJ2-7, with D possibly being TRBD1 or TRBD2 (5 bases each). The germline V and J ends were trimmed by 4 bases and 4 bases, with 11 bases remaining between them. The CDR3 consists of 12 residues. Germline loops: CDR1 SQVTM, CDR2 ANQGSEA. The CDR3 spells CSVGADKYEQYF. The CDR3 nucleotides read TGCAGCGTTGGAGCGGACAAATACGAGCAGTACTTC.

This clonotype was seen a few times. The V call is TRBV12-3 or TRBV12-4, the J call TRBJ2-1, with 14 positions matching TRBD2. The CDR3 contains 16 residues. V lost 6 bases, J lost 7 bases, and 8 bases stayed unmatched. DNA for the CDR3: TGTGCCAGCAGGTCGGGGACTAGCGGGAGTCGGAATGAGCAGTTCTTC. It specifies CASRSGTSGSRNEQFF.

A few counts support this clonotype. V gene TRBV4-2 combines with J gene TRBJ2-3; tentatively, D is TRBD1 or TRBD2 (6 bases each). The CDR3 loop spans 17 amino acids. V lost 4 bases and J 2 bases, leaving 19 bases between the germline ends. Germline CDR1 reads LGHNA; CDR2 reads YNFKEQ. This CDR3 reads CASSPGALGTSTDTQYF. CDR3 nucleotide sequence: TGTGCCAGCAGCCCGGGGGCCCTAGGTACCTCCACAGATACGCAGTATTTT.

The chain joins TRBV4-2 to TRBJ2-7; D is perhaps TRBD2 (6 bases). Germline V gives CDR1 LGHNA, CDR2 YNFKEQ. The CDR3 has 16 residues. The germline V and J ends were trimmed by 0 bases and 2 bases, with 14 bases remaining between them. The CDR3 sequence: CASSQDREHGTYEQYF. The CDR3 DNA is TGTGCCAGCAGCCAAGATCGGGAGCATGGAACCTACGAGCAGTACTTC.

V usage is TRBV11-1 and J usage is TRBJ2-1; the D is unclear. Gene TRBJ2-7 matches the end of the DNA better, so the J call may be wrong. CDR3 length: 14 residues. Germline V gene sequence: CDR1 SGHAT, CDR2 FQDESV (reference sequence). The CDR3 region is CASSPGRILNEQYF. CDR3 DNA sequence: TGTGCCAGCAGCCCCGGACGGATTCTTAACGAGCAGTACTTC.

This chain connects TRBV5-1 to TRBJ2-7; 9 bases agree with TRBD2. Germline V CDR1 and CDR2: SGHRS, YFSETQ. CDR3 size: 16 residues. Germline trimming cut 3 bases from V and 7 bases from J; bases unmatched to any gene: 14. The DNA for the CDR3 is TGCGCCAGCAGCTCGTCGACTAGCGGACCCTACAATGAGCAGTACTTC. Its translation is CASSSSTSGPYNEQYF.

The chain recombines TRBV9 with TRBJ2-3; TRBD2 is a possible D gene (6 bases). In germline, CDR1 is SGDLS, CDR2 YYNGEE. The CDR3 totals 17 residues. V was shortened by 3 bases and J by 1 base, with 18 bases between the two germline ends. CDR3 loop: CASSATGANIGTDTQYF. CDR3 nucleotides: TGTGCCAGCAGCGCGACGGGAGCCAACATAGGCACAGATACGCAGTATTTT.

The genes are TRBV3-1 and TRBJ1-2; TRBD1 agrees at 8 bases. The germline V gene has CDR1 LGHDT and CDR2 YNNKEL (reference sequence). The CDR3 runs to 18 residues. J was trimmed by 0 bases and V by 1 base; bases with no gene match: 10. In nucleotides, the CDR3 is TGTGCCAGCAGCCAAGGACGCTGGGGACAGGTCTCTAACTATGGCTACACCTTC. Residues: CASSQGRWGQVSNYGYTF.

The chain carries TRBV27 and TRBJ2-1; D may be TRBD1 or TRBD2 (5 bases each). Deletions cut 10 bases from V and 6 bases from J, with 22 bases between. CDR1 and CDR2 (germline): MNHEY, SMNVEV (reference sequence). This CDR3 has 15 residues. The CDR3 DNA is TGTGCCACCCAGCCATGGGACCGTTCGGTCAATGAGCAGTTCTTC. This encodes CATQPWDRSVNEQFF.

This chain uses TRBV14 with TRBJ2-3; no reliable D call. CDR3 length: 13 amino acids. Germline CDR1 and CDR2: SGHDN and FVKESK. V was cut by 1 base and J by 6 bases, with 8 bases left in between. In DNA form, the CDR3 reads TGTGCCAGCAGCCAAGGGGTATCGGATACGCAGTATTTT. The encoded protein is CASSQGVSDTQYF.

This chain links TRBV10-3 with TRBJ2-3, with D unclear. V was pared by 2 bases and J by 4 bases, with 4 bases between. The CDR3 is made up of 12 amino acids. CDR1 is ENHRY and CDR2 is SYGVKD in the germline V gene. The CDR3 loop reads CAISEKADTQYF. The CDR3 DNA follows: TGTGCCATCAGTGAGAAGGCAGATACGCAGTATTTT.

The gene calls are TRBV29-1 and TRBJ2-1, with TRBD1 matching 7 bases. Trimming at V came to 6 bases and at J to 8 bases, leaving 13 bases not matched to a gene. This CDR3 contains 14 residues. Germline V gene sequence: CDR1 SQVTM, CDR2 ANQGSEA. This CDR3 is CSVAGAGGGYEQFF. CDR3 sequence (DNA): TGCAGCGTCGCCGGGGCAGGGGGTGGATATGAGCAGTTCTTC.

This clonotype was observed at least ten times. The gene calls are TRBV6-5 and TRBJ1-4; the D gene is possibly TRBD1 (6 bases). Per germline, CDR1 MNHEY and CDR2 SVGAGI. Trimming cost V 6 bases and J 6 bases, with 11 bases left between them. The CDR3 extends over 13 amino acids. CDR3 sequence (DNA): TGTGCCAGCAGCCGCTCAGGGGATGAAAAACTGTTTTTT. As protein: CASSRSGDEKLFF.

The sample holds many counts of this clonotype. The chain couples TRBV29-1 to TRBJ2-5; D gene unclear. Germline lookup yields CDR1 SQVTM and CDR2 ANQGSEA. V was cut by 0 bases and J by 0 bases, with 11 bases left in between. CDR3 length: 15 residues. The CDR3 spells CSVEDRMGNQETQYF. CDR3 DNA sequence: TGCAGCGTTGAAGATAGAATGGGGAACCAAGAGACCCAGTACTTC. Full variable domain (remainder filled in from reference TRBV29-1 and TRBJ2-5): SAVISQKPSRDICQRGTSLTIQCQVDSQVTMMFWYRQQPGQSLTLIATANQGSEATYESGFVIDKFPISRPNLTFSTLTVSNMSPEDSSIYLCSVEDRMGNQETQYFGPGTRLLVL.

This rearrangement joins TRBV6-5 to TRBJ2-1; D may be TRBD1 (5 bases). V was trimmed by 2 bases and J by 6 bases, leaving 14 bases between them. The CDR3 totals 15 residues. Germline lookup yields CDR1 MNHEY and CDR2 SVGAGI. CDR3 sequence reads: CASSYLQGIGNEQFF. CDR3 DNA sequence: TGTGCCAGCAGTTACCTCCAGGGCATCGGCAATGAGCAGTTCTTC.

This clonotype was seen a handful of times. V gene TRBV5-1 combines with J gene TRBJ2-7; D remains ambiguous. This CDR3 is built from 14 residues. The V gene lost 1 base and the J gene lost 0 bases, with 8 bases spanning the gap. CDR1 is SGHRS and CDR2 is YFSETQ in the germline V gene. Here the CDR3 reads CASSLSQSSYEQYF. Here the CDR3 DNA reads TGCGCCAGCAGCTTGTCTCAGAGCTCCTACGAGCAGTACTTC.

The chain has TRBV10-3 and TRBJ2-3; 10 nucleotides agree with TRBD2. Trimming removed 6 bases from V and 0 bases from J; junction bases left unmatched: 6. Looked up from germline, CDR1 is ENHRY and CDR2 is SYGVKD. The CDR3 extends over 16 amino acids. CDR3 residues: CAIRPGLAYSTDTQYF. The CDR3, as DNA: TGTGCCATCAGGCCGGGACTAGCGTATAGCACAGATACGCAGTATTTT.